This T cell receptor beta chain came from a study of T-cell reconstitution after alpha-beta-depleted transplantation in children. Trimming stripped 0 bases from V and 4 bases from J, with 17 bases between. Germline loops: CDR1 SGHKS, CDR2 YYEKEE (reference sequence). The CDR3 covers 17 residues. The authors prepared the TCRbeta library with unique molecular identifiers. TCRdb reanalysed the PCR reads using MiXCR and keeps one entry per CDR3 protein. The sample lists around 680,000 distinct CDR3 sequences, roughly 17% occurring once. This TCR was sampled from a human donor who donated a stem cell graft to a child with acute myeloid leukemia. The sequencing here drew on PBMCs from the stem cell graft donor, taken from the stem cell graft. The V and J genes are TRBV5-5 and TRBJ2-1; perhaps TRBD1 as D (6 bases). The CDR3 bases are TGTGCCAGCAGCTTGGGGGGGACGGGACACACTTACAATGAGCAGTTCTTC. Translation: CASSLGGTGHTYNEQFF.